This TCR beta chain appears in the sequencing data of a study of blood T cell repertoires in COVID-19. Study-wide background: Samples representing acute and convalescent COVID-19 were sourced from the United States, Italy and Spain. PBMCs, B-cell-depleted T cells, or T cells were the source of the cDNA or gDNA that made up the material.

Per the authors' pipeline: Amplified reference gene primers provided the basis for estimating nucleated cell counts. Method: immunoSEQ multiplex PCR; TCRdb's copy keeps in-frame clones and lacks some. V and J calls and clone size are as listed in that table; D and trimming were resolved from the DNA. There are approximately 180,000 clones in the sample; 70% to 90% occur only once, and roughly 2.5% lies in the top ten. The germline gives CDR1 MNHEY, CDR2 SVGAGI. The CDR3 loop spans 14 amino acids. V was trimmed by 7 bases and J by 7 bases, leaving 14 bases between them. This TCR derives from a man in his forties with active or convalescent COVID-19. Input material: peripheral blood. This rearrangement joins TRBV6-5 to TRBJ1-6; weak D call: TRBD1 (5 bases). The CDR3 coding sequence is TGTGCCAGCAACAAGCCAGGGTTAAATTCACCCCTCCACTTT. Its protein is CASNKPGLNSPLHF.